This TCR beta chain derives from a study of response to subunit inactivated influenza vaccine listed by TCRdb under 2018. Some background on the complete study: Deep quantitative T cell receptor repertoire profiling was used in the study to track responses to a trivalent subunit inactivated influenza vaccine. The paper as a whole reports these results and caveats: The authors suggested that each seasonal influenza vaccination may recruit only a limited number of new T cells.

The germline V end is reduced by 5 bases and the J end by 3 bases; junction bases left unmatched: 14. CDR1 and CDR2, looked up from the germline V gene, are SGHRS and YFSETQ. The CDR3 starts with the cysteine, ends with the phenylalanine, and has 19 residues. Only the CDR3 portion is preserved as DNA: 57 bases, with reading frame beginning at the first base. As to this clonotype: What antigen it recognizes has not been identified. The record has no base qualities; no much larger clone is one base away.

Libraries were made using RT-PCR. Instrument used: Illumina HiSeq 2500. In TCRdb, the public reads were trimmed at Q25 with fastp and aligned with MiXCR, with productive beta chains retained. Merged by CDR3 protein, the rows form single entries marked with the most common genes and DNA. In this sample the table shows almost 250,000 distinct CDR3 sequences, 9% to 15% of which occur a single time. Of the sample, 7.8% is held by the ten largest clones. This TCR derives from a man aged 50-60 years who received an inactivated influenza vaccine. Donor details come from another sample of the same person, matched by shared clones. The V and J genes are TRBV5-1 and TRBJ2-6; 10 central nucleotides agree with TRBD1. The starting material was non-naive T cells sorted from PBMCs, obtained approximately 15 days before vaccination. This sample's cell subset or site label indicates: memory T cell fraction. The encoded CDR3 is CASRPPGGQGFFGANVLTF. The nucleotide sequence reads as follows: TGCGCCAGCAGACCTCCGGGGGGACAGGGGTTTTTTGGGGCCAACGTCCTGACTTTC.